This record concerns one T cell receptor beta chain sequence. The protocol was immunoSEQ multiplex PCR, while the TCRdb copy is restricted to in-frame clones and leaves out a portion. The sample records approximately 75,000 clones, 75% to 90% being singletons. Per germline, CDR1 SNHLY and CDR2 FYNNEI. The CDR3 spans 12 residues. Trimming removed 5 bases at V and 3 bases at J, with 7 bases between. These data belong to a study of blood T cell repertoires in COVID-19. J is TRBJ1-1 and V is TRBV2; a possible D gene is TRBD1 (6 bases). The receptor was isolated from a man older than 75 with COVID-19, enrolled during active disease. Material: peripheral blood. CDR3 region: CASSRQDTEAFF. The CDR3 bases are TGTGCCAGCAGTCGACAGGACACTGAAGCTTTCTTT.